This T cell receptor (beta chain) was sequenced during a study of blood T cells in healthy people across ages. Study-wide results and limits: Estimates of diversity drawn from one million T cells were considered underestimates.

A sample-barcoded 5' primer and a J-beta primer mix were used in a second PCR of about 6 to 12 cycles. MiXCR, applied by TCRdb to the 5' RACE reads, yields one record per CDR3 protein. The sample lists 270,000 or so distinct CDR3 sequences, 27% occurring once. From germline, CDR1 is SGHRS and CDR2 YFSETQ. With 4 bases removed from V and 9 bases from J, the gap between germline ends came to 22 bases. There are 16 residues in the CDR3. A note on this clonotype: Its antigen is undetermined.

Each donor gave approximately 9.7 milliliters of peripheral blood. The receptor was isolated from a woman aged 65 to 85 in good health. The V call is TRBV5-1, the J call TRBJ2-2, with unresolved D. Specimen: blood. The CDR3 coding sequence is TGCGCCAGCAGCGGCCCTGGTGGGGTGGATACGAGGGAGCTGTTTTTT. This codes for CASSGPGGVDTRELFF.